This TCR beta chain was identified in a study of T cell repertoires in cytomegalovirus infection. About the research overall: CMV epitopes in the study were HLA-C-restricted (recently identified) and HLA-B-restricted (well studied). Public TCR beta signatures marked donors with CMV infection and the matching HLA.

In regard to this clonotype: Its antigen is unknown.

CDR1 and CDR2 from the germline V gene are SQVTM and ANQGSEA. The CDR3 contains 13 residues. Trimming removed 1 base from V and 1 base from J, with 7 bases in between. TCRdb reprocessed the reads via MiXCR and lists one record per CDR3 protein. The sample holds approximately 730,000 distinct CDR3 sequences, roughly 29% seen once. The chain uses TRBV29-1 and TRBJ2-5; D ambiguous. The receptor was derived from a human donor in good health (CMV status not recorded). Some clones in this sample may be carry-over from other donors' samples. The sequencing here drew on cultured CD8+ T cells from PBMCs, taken from culture after CMV antigen stimulation. CDR3 sequence (DNA): TGCAGCGTTGAAGGTGGAAGCCAAGAGACCCAGTACTTC. Protein sequence: CSVEGGSQETQYF. The full variable domain, with the rest looked up from reference TRBV29-1 and TRBJ2-5, is SAVISQKPSRDICQRGTSLTIQCQVDSQVTMMFWYRQQPGQSLTLIATANQGSEATYESGFVIDKFPISRPNLTFSTLTVSNMSPEDSSIYLCSVEGGSQETQYFGPGTRLLVL.